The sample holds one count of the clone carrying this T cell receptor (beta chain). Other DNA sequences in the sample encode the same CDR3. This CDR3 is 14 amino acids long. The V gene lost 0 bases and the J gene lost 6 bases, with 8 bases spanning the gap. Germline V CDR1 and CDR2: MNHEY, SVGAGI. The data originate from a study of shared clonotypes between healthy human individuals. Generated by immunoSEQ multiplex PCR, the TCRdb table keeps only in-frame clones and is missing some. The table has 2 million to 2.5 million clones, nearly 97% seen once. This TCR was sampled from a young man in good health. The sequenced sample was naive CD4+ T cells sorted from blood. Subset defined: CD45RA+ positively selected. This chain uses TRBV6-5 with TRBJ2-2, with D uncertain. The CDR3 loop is CASSYSNGPGELFF. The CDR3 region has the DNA TGTGCCAGCAGTTACTCGAATGGTCCCGGGGAGCTGTTTTTT.